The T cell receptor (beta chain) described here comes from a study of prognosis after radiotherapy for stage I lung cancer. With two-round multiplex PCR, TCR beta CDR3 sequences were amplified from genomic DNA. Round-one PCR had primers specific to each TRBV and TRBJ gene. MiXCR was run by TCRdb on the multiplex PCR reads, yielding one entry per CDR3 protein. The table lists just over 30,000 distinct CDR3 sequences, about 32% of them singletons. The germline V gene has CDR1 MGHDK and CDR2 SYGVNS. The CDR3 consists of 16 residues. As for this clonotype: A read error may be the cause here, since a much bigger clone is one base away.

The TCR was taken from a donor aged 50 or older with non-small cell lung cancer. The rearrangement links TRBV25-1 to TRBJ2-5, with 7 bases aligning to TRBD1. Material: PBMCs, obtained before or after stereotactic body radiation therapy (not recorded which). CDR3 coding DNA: TGTGCCAGCAGTGGCCGACAGGGTGGGGTCCAAGGGACCCAGTACTTC. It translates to CASSGRQGGVQGTQYF.